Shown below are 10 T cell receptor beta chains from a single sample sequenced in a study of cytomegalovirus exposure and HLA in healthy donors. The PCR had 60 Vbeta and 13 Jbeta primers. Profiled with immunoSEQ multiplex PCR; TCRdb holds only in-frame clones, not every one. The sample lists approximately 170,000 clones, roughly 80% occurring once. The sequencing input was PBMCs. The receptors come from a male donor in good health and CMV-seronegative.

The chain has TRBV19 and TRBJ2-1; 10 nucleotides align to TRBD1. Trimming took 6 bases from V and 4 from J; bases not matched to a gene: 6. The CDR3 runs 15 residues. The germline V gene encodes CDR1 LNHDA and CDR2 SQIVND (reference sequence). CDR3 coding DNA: TGTGCCAGTAGGGTTCCGGGACAGGGGTACAATGAGCAGTTCTTC. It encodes CASRVPGQGYNEQFF. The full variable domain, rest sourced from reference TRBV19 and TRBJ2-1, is DGGITQSPKYLFRKEGQNVTLSCEQNLNHDAMYWYRQDPGQGLRLIYYSQIVNDFQKGDIAEGYSVSREKKESFPLTVTSAQKNPTAFYLCASRVPGQGYNEQFFGPGTRLTVL.

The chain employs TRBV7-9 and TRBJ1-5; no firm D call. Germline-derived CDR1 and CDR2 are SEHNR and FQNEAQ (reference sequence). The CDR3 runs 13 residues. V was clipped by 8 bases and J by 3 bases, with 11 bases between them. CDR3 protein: CASAEGTNQPQHF. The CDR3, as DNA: TGTGCCAGCGCAGAGGGTACCAATCAGCCCCAGCATTTT. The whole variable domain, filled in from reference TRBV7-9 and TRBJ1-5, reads DTGVSQNPRHKITKRGQNVTFRCDPISEHNRLYWYRQTLGQGPEFLTYFQNEAQLEKSRLLSDRFSAERPKGSFSTLEIQRTEQGDSAMYLCASAEGTNQPQHFGDGTRLSIL.

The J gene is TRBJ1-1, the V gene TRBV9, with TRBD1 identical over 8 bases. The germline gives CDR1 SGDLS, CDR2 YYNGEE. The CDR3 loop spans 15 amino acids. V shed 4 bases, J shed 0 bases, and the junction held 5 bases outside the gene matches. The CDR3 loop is CASSPRTGLNTEAFF. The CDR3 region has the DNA TGTGCCAGCAGCCCCCGGACAGGGCTGAACACTGAAGCTTTCTTT.

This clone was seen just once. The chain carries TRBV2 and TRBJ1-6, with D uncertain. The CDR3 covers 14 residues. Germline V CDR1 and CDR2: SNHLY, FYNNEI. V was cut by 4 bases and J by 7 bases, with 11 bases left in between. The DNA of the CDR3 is TGTGCCAGCAGTGTCACAATGAGGAATTCACCCCTCCACTTT. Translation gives CASSVTMRNSPLHF.

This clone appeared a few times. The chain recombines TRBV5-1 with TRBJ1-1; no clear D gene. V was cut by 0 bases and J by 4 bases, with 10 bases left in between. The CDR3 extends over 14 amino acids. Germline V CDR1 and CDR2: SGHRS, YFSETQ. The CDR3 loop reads CASSLAGLGTEAFF. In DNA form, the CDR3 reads TGCGCCAGCAGCTTGGCGGGGTTGGGCACTGAAGCTTTCTTT. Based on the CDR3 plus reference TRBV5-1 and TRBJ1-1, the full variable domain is KAGVTQTPRYLIKTRGQQVTLSCSPISGHRSVSWYQQTPGQGLQFLFEYFSETQRNKGNFPGRFSGRQFSNSRSEMNVSTLELGDSALYLCASSLAGLGTEAFFGQGTRLTVV.

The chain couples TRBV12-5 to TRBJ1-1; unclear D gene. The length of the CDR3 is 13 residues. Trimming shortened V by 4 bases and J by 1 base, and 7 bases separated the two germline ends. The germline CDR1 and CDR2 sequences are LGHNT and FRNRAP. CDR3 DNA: TGTGCTAGTGGTTCGACGGGGAACACTGAAGCTTTCTTT. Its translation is CASGSTGNTEAFF.

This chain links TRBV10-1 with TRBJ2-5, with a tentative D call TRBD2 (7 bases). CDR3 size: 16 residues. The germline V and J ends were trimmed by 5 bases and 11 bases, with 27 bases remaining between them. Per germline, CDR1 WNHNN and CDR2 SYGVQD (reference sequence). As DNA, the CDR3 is TGCGCCAGCAGTCCAGGGGTGGGGAGCGGGAAGGTTTTTCAGTACTTC. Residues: CASSPGVGSGKVFQYF.

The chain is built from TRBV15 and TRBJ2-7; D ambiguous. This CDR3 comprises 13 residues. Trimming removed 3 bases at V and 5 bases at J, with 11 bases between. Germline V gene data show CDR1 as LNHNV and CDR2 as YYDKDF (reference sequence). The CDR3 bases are TGTGCCACCAGCAGGCGTACAGCAGACGAGCAGTACTTC. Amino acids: CATSRRTADEQYF.

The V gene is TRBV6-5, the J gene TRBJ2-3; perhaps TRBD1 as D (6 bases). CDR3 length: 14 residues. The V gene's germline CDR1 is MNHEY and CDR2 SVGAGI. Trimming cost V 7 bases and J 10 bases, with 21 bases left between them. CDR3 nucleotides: TGTGCCAGCAATTCCCAGCAGGGGCCTCAATCGCAGTATTTT. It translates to CASNSQQGPQSQYF.

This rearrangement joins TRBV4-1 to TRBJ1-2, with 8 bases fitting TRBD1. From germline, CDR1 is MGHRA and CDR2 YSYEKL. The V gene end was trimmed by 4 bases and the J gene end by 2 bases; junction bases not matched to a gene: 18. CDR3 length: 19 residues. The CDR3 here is CASSRPPGTGTSGNYGYTF. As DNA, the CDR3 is TGCGCCAGCAGCCGCCCACCTGGGACAGGAACCAGTGGGAACTATGGCTACACCTTC.